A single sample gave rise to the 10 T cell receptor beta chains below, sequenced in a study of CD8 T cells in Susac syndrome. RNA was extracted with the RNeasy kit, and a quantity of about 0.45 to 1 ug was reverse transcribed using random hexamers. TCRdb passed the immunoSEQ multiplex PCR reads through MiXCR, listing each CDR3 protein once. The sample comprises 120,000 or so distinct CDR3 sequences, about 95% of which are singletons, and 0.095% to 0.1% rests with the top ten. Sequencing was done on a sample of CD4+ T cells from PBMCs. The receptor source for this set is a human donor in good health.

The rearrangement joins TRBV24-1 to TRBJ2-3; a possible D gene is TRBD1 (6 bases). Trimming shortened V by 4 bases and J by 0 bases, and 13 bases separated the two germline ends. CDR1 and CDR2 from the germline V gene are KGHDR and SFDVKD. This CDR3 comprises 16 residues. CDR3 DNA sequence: TGTGCCACCAGTGAGTTGACAGGAGGTAGCACAGATACGCAGTATTTT. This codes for CATSELTGGSTDTQYF.

The CDR3 sequence: CASSSDREGNQPQHF. CDR3 nucleotides: TGTGCCAGCAGTTCGGACAGGGAGGGCAATCAGCCCCAGCATTTT. The rearrangement links TRBV7-9 to TRBJ1-5, with 8 bases identical to TRBD1. With V trimmed by 6 bases and J by 2 bases, 6 bases remained unmatched. This CDR3 is 15 amino acids long. CDR1 is SEHNR, CDR2 FQNEAQ, per germline (reference sequence).

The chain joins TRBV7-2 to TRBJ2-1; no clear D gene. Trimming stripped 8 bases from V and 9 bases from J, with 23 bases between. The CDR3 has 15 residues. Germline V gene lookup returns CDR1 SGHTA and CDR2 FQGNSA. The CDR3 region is CASRGRAAARSEQFF. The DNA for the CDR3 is TGTGCCAGCCGAGGCCGCGCGGCCGCGCGTAGTGAGCAGTTCTTC.

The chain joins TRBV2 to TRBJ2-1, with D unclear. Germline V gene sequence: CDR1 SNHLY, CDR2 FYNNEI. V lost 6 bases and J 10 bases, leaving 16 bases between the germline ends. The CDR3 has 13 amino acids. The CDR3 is CASSAVGPGEQFF. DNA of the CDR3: TGTGCCAGCAGCGCGGTCGGTCCCGGGGAGCAGTTCTTC.

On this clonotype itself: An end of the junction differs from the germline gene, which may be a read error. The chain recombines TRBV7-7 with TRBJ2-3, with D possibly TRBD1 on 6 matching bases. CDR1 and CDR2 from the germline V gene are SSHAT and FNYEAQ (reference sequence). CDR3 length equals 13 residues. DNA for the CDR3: TGTGCTAGCAGCGCAACAGGGTCAGATACGCAGTATTTT. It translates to CASSATGSDTQYF.

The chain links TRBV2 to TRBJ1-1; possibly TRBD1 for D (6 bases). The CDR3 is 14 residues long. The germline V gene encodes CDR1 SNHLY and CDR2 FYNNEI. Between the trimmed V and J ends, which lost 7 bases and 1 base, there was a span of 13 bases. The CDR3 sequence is CASTIQGWNTEAFF. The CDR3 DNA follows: TGTGCCAGCACCATACAGGGATGGAACACTGAAGCTTTCTTT.

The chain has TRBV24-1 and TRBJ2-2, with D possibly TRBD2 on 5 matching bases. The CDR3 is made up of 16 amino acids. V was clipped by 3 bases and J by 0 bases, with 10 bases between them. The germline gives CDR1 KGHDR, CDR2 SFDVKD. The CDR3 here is CATSDPGGANTGELFF. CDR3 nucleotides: TGTGCCACCAGTGATCCAGGAGGAGCGAACACCGGGGAGCTGTTTTTT.

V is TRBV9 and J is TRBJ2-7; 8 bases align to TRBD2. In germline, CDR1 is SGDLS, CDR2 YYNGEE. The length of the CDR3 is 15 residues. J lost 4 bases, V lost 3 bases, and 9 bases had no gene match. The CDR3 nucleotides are TGTGCCAGCAGCGCGGCAAGCGGGAGTGGTTACGAGCAGTACTTC. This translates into CASSAASGSGYEQYF.

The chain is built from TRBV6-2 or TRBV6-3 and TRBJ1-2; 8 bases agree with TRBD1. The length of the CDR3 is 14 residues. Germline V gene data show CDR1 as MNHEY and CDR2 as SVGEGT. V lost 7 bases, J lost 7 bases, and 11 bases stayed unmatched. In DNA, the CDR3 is TGTGCCAGCATTCGGACAGGGTTCTCGGGTGGCTACACCTTC. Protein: CASIRTGFSGGYTF.

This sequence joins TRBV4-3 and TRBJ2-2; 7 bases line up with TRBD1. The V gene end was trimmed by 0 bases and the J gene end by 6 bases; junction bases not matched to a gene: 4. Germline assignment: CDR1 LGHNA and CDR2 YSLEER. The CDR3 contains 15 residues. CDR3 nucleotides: TGCGCCAGCAGCCAAGACGTAGGGGGCGCCGGGGAGCTGTTTTTT. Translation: CASSQDVGGAGELFF.